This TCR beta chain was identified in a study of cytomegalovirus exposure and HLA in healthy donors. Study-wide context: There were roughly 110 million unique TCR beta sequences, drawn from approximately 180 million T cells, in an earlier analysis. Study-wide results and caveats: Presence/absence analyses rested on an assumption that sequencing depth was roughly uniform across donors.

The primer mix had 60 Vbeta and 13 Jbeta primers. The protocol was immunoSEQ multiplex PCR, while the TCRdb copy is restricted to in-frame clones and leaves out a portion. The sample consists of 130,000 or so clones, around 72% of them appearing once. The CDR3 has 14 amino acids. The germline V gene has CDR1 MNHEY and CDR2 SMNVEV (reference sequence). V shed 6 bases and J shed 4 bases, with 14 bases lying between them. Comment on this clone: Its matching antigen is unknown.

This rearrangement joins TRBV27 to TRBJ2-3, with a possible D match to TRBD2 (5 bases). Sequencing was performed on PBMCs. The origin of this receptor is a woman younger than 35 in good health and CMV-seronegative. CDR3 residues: CASRGLWGADTQYF. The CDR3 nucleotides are TGTGCCAGCAGGGGCTTATGGGGAGCAGATACGCAGTATTTT.